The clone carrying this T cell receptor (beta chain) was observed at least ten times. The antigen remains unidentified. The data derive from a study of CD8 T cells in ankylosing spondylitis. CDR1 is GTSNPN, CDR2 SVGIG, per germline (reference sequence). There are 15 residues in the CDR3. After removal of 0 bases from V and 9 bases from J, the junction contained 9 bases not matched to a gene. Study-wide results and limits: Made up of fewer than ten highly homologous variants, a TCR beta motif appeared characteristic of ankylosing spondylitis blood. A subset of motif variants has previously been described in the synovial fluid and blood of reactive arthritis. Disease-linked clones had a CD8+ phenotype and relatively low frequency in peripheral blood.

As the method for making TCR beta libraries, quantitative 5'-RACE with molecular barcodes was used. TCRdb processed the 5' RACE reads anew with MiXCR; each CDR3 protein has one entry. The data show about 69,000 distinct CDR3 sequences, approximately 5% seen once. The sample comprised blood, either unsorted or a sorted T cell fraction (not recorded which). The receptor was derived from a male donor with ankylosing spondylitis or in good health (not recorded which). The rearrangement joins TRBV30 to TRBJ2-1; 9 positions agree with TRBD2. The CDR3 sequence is CAWSVRRGGAGEQFF. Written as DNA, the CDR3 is TGTGCCTGGAGTGTACGGCGCGGGGGGGCCGGTGAGCAGTTCTTC.